This T cell receptor (beta chain) came from a study of cytomegalovirus exposure and HLA in healthy donors. Primers: 60 Vbeta forward and 13 Jbeta reverse. Per the authors' pipeline: A later analysis counted 70 million to 85 million unique TCR beta chains, 10 million to 12 million shared. The assay was immunoSEQ multiplex PCR, and TCRdb's table has in-frame clones only and misses some. The D gene and trimming were derived from the DNA, and the V and J assignments and clone size from that table. Counted here are about 130,000 clones, over 75% occurring once; the ten biggest clones make up more than 0.95%. General study findings and limits: Sequencing artifact likely explains a cluster of highly shared sequence variants. Of the V segments, some could not be distinguished, including TRBV6-2 and TRBV6-3, and were excluded. Under in vitro conditions, three CMV-associated chains were confirmed as specific for CMV antigens.

The CDR3 is made up of 14 amino acids. Germline V gene data show CDR1 as SGDLS and CDR2 as YYNGEE. Unmatched junction bases numbered 3, after V lost 2 bases and J lost 3 bases. Remarks on this clone: Antigen unknown.

The chain combines TRBV9 with TRBJ2-3, with 7 bases lining up with TRBD1. The material sequenced was PBMCs. The TCR sequence derives from a man aged 45-65 years in good health and CMV-seronegative. Here the CDR3 reads CASSVPGQTDTQYF. CDR3 DNA: TGTGCCAGCAGCGTCCCGGGACAGACAGATACGCAGTATTTT.